This TCR beta chain is drawn from a study of vaccination and CD4 T cells after COVID-19. Study-wide background: Median draw time for post-COVID samples was approximately 94 days post-diagnosis (range 35 to 161). Every culture used as a control got a CEFX pool, an HIV-1 Nef pool, or no peptide.

Treatment indicated: approximately 9-day PBMC culture with coronavirus spike peptide pools or control peptides (ViraFEST assay). The study sequenced cultured CD4+ T cell DNA using the Oncomine TCR Beta short-read assay. In this case, cultured CD4+ T cells provided the extracted genomic DNA. TCRdb recomputed calls from the PCR reads with MiXCR, one row per CDR3 protein. This sample carries around 20,000 distinct CDR3 sequences, around 50% of them seen once, and the ten largest clones take 4.5% to 5.5%. As regards this clonotype: Its antigen is undetermined.

V lost 6 bases, J lost 2 bases, and 8 bases stayed unmatched. Germline CDR1 DFQATT, CDR2 SNEGSKA (reference sequence). The CDR3 length is 15 residues. What was sequenced was CD4+ T cells from blood, cultured in vitro. The rearrangement joins TRBV20-1 to TRBJ2-1; 9 positions match TRBD2. This TCR derives from a human donor who had recovered from COVID-19. This chain's CDR3 is CSAPKSGRTYNEQFF. The CDR3 nucleotides are TGCAGTGCCCCGAAAAGCGGGAGGACCTACAATGAGCAGTTCTTC.